These 25 T cell receptor beta chains originate from one sample sequenced in a study of cytomegalovirus exposure and HLA in healthy donors. 13 Jbeta primers and 60 Vbeta primers were used for the PCR. TCRdb keeps only in-frame clones here, not all; method: immunoSEQ multiplex PCR. The table records around 130,000 clones, 70% to 85% of them present only once. Sequencing was carried out using PBMCs. Receptors were obtained from a boy under 18 in good health and CMV-seronegative.

The chain employs TRBV29-1 and TRBJ2-7, with D possibly being TRBD1 (5 bases). V was shortened by 0 bases and J by 3 bases, with 6 bases between the two germline ends. The CDR3 consists of 12 residues. The germline V gene encodes CDR1 SQVTM and CDR2 ANQGSEA. The CDR3 nucleotides read TGCAGCGTTGAAGATCAGGGCTACGAGCAGTACTTC. Protein product: CSVEDQGYEQYF.

The genes are TRBV10-1 and TRBJ2-7, with TRBD2 matching over 10 bases. This CDR3 is 17 amino acids long. Losses at the gene ends were 8 bases for V and 5 bases for J; bases not matched to a gene: 18. Germline CDR1 WNHNN, CDR2 SYGVQD (reference sequence). The CDR3 here is CASHLISLAGDGDEQYF. Written as DNA, the CDR3 is TGCGCCAGCCACCTTATCTCTCTAGCGGGAGACGGGGACGAGCAGTACTTC.

This rearrangement joins TRBV7-9 to TRBJ2-3, with 9 bases aligning to TRBD2. In germline, CDR1 is SEHNR, CDR2 FQNEAQ (reference sequence). J gave up 1 base and V 5 bases, and 7 bases lay outside the gene matches. The CDR3 spans 16 residues. For the CDR3, the DNA is TGTGCCAGCAGCCGGGGGGTAGCGGGGGGCACAGATACGCAGTATTTT. Protein sequence: CASSRGVAGGTDTQYF.

The chain couples TRBV6-5 to TRBJ2-5; D might be TRBD1 (5 bases). Trimming removed 5 bases at V and 5 bases at J, with 18 bases between. This CDR3 region has 15 residues. CDR1 is MNHEY and CDR2 is SVGAGI in the germline V gene. This CDR3 is CASSPYGQGDETQYF. CDR3 bases: TGTGCCAGCAGTCCCTATGGTCAGGGTGATGAGACCCAGTACTTC.

This sequence joins TRBV11-2 and TRBJ2-3; the match to TRBD2 covers 11 bases. Germline V gene lookup returns CDR1 SGHAT and CDR2 FQNNGV. The CDR3 consists of 17 residues. After removal of 4 bases from V and 2 bases from J, the junction contained 8 bases not matched to a gene. CDR3 in amino acids: CASSSRTSGHSTDTQYF. The CDR3 DNA follows: TGTGCCAGCAGCTCCCGGACTAGCGGGCATTCCACAGATACGCAGTATTTT.

This chain joins TRBV6-1 and TRBJ2-7, with TRBD1 identical over 7 bases. Losses at the gene ends were 2 bases for V and 3 bases for J; bases not matched to a gene: 10. The germline V gene encodes CDR1 MNHNS and CDR2 SASEGT. The CDR3 consists of 16 residues. The CDR3 spells CASSESSPGQFYEQYF. In DNA form, the CDR3 reads TGTGCCAGCAGTGAATCATCTCCGGGACAGTTCTACGAGCAGTACTTC.

The chain couples TRBV9 to TRBJ2-3; tentatively, D is TRBD2 (6 bases). This CDR3 has 15 amino acids. Germline V gene sequence: CDR1 SGDLS, CDR2 YYNGEE. Deletions cut 0 bases from V and 1 base from J, with 9 bases between. CDR3 sequence reads: CASSVVGEGTDTQYF. CDR3 DNA: TGTGCCAGCAGCGTAGTAGGGGAGGGCACAGATACGCAGTATTTT.

The genes are TRBV27 and TRBJ2-3, with 11 nucleotides matching TRBD1. The trim removed 5 bases at V and 3 bases at J, leaving 4 bases unmatched. This CDR3 has 15 amino acids. Looked up from germline, CDR1 is MNHEY and CDR2 is SMNVEV (reference sequence). CDR3 amino acids: CASSPRDRGTDTQYF. The CDR3 DNA follows: TGTGCCAGCAGTCCCCGGGACAGGGGGACAGATACGCAGTATTTT.

The V call is TRBV5-1, the J call TRBJ1-2; 7 bases match TRBD1. The CDR3 is made up of 12 amino acids. The V gene end was trimmed by 4 bases and the J gene end by 6 bases; junction bases not matched to a gene: 3. Germline CDR1 reads SGHRS; CDR2 reads YFSETQ. Here the CDR3 reads CASSLQGDGYTF. CDR3 sequence (DNA): TGCGCCAGCAGCCTCCAGGGGGATGGCTACACCTTC.

The gene calls are TRBV9 and TRBJ2-3; D unresolved. The germline V and J ends were trimmed by 5 bases and 0 bases, with 7 bases remaining between them. Germline values: CDR1 SGDLS, CDR2 YYNGEE. The CDR3 is 13 amino acids. The CDR3 loop is CASRETSTDTQYF. CDR3 sequence (DNA): TGTGCCAGCAGGGAGACTAGCACAGATACGCAGTATTTT. Filled out from reference TRBV9 and TRBJ2-3, the complete variable domain reads DSGVTQTPKHLITATGQRVTLRCSPRSGDLSVYWYQQSLDQGLQFLIQYYNGEERAKGNILERFSAQQFPDLHSELNLSSLELGDSALYFCASRETSTDTQYFGPGTRLTVL.

There are a few counts of this clone. CDR3: CASSIAGNEKLFF. The CDR3 region has the DNA TGTGCCAGCAGTATCGCGGGGAATGAAAAACTGTTTTTT. The V and J genes are TRBV6-5 and TRBJ1-4; D is uncertain. Trimming cost V 5 bases and J 5 bases, with 9 bases left between them. CDR1 and CDR2 (germline): MNHEY, SVGAGI. The CDR3 is 13 residues long.

The chain recombines TRBV27 with TRBJ2-1; 7 nucleotides agree with TRBD1. Germline V CDR1 and CDR2: MNHEY, SMNVEV (reference sequence). The CDR3 sequence is 13 residues long. J was trimmed by 4 bases and V by 5 bases; bases with no gene match: 2. The CDR3 DNA reads TGTGCCAGCAGTCTACAGGGGTACAATGAGCAGTTCTTC. Translation gives CASSLQGYNEQFF.

This clone has only one observation. The chain is built from TRBV12-5 and TRBJ2-1; 7 nucleotides agree with TRBD1. This CDR3 region has 13 residues. In germline, CDR1 is LGHNT, CDR2 FRNRAP. Losses at the gene ends were 6 bases for V and 4 bases for J; bases not matched to a gene: 3. The CDR3 reads CASGTGPYNEQFF. The CDR3 DNA is TGTGCTAGTGGGACAGGGCCTTACAATGAGCAGTTCTTC.

This chain links TRBV10-3 with TRBJ2-1, with 12 nucleotides matching TRBD2. Germline V gene sequence: CDR1 ENHRY, CDR2 SYGVKD. This CDR3 spans 16 amino acids. J lost 1 base, V lost 7 bases, and 5 bases had no gene match. The CDR3 spells CAITHGLAGSYNEQFF. In DNA, the CDR3 is TGTGCCATCACACACGGACTAGCGGGATCCTACAATGAGCAGTTCTTC.

The V gene is TRBV4-3, the J gene TRBJ1-1; TRBD1 might be the D (5 bases). Per the germline V gene, CDR1 is LGHNA and CDR2 is YSLEER. The CDR3 spans 15 residues. With 0 bases removed from V and 4 bases from J, the gap between germline ends came to 12 bases. The chain's CDR3 is CASSQDSGSGTEAFF. The CDR3 DNA sequence: TGCGCCAGCAGCCAAGATTCAGGGTCCGGCACTGAAGCTTTCTTT.

The CDR3 here is CASSQDTAGGPKDTQYF. The CDR3 bases are TGCGCCAGCAGCCAAGATACAGCGGGAGGGCCTAAAGATACGCAGTATTTT. This sequence joins TRBV4-1 and TRBJ2-3; 10 bases are shared with TRBD2. Germline CDR1 is MGHRA and CDR2 is YSYEKL. V lost 0 bases to trimming and J lost 5 bases; unmatched junction nucleotides: 8. The CDR3 consists of 17 residues.

The chain combines TRBV27 with TRBJ2-1; TRBD2 matches 9 bases. Trimming cost V 8 bases and J 6 bases; bases outside gene matches: 11. Germline CDR1 reads MNHEY; CDR2 reads SMNVEV (reference sequence). This CDR3 has 15 amino acids. CDR3 nucleotides: TGTGCCAGCTTCGTTAGCGGGAGTTATTTCAATGAGCAGTTCTTC. This encodes CASFVSGSYFNEQFF.

This chain uses TRBV7-2 with TRBJ2-5, with 12 bases lining up with TRBD2. Germline CDR1 and CDR2: SGHTA and FQGNSA. The CDR3 consists of 16 residues. V trimming: 5 bases; J trimming: 5 bases; junction bases outside the gene matches: 9. Written as DNA, the CDR3 is TGTGCCAGCAGCCGAACAGGACTAGCGGGACGGGAGACCCAGTACTTC. Translating it yields CASSRTGLAGRETQYF. The full variable domain, completed using reference TRBV7-2 and TRBJ2-5, is GAGVSQSPSNKVTEKGKDVELRCDPISGHTALYWYRQSLGQGLEFLIYFQGNSAPDKSGLPSDRFSAERTGGSVSTLTIQRTQQEDSAVYLCASSRTGLAGRETQYFGPGTRLLVL.

The J gene is TRBJ2-1, the V gene TRBV7-3, with TRBD1 as a possible D gene (5 bases). The V gene's germline CDR1 is SGHTA and CDR2 FQGTGA. Trimming cost V 6 bases and J 0 bases, with 12 bases left between them. This CDR3 has 15 amino acids. The CDR3 sequence is CASSPDRSSYNEQFF. The CDR3 DNA sequence: TGTGCCAGCAGTCCTGACAGAAGCTCCTACAATGAGCAGTTCTTC.

This clone was recorded a few times. The J gene is TRBJ1-1, the V gene TRBV6-1; no clear D gene. CDR1 and CDR2 from the germline V gene are MNHNS and SASEGT. The CDR3 consists of 13 residues. The V and J ends lost 2 bases and 1 base respectively, with 5 bases between them. CDR3 nucleotides: TGTGCCAGCAGTGAAACTAAGAACACTGAAGCTTTCTTT. This sequence encodes CASSETKNTEAFF.

This chain uses TRBV4-3 with TRBJ2-7; 7 nucleotides agree with TRBD2. V lost 2 bases to trimming and J lost 2 bases; unmatched junction nucleotides: 6. This CDR3 spans 15 amino acids. From germline, CDR1 is LGHNA and CDR2 YSLEER. CDR3: CASSQSHSGPYEQYF. CDR3 nucleotides: TGCGCCAGCAGCCAATCACATAGCGGGCCCTACGAGCAGTACTTC.

The chain is built from TRBV5-4 and TRBJ1-2; 7 nucleotides agree with TRBD1. Trimming took 6 bases from V and 8 from J; bases not matched to a gene: 13. The CDR3 extends over 14 amino acids. CDR1 is SGHNT, CDR2 YYREEE, per germline (reference sequence). In nucleotides, the CDR3 is TGTGCCAGCACCACCGAGACAGGGAGTAAGGGCTACACCTTC. It translates to CASTTETGSKGYTF.

This chain connects TRBV2 to TRBJ2-7, with D possibly being TRBD1 (6 bases). Germline CDR1 SNHLY, CDR2 FYNNEI. This CDR3 region has 14 residues. V shed 5 bases and J shed 0 bases, with 11 bases lying between them. The CDR3 is CASSLDRLSYEQYF. Here the CDR3 DNA reads TGTGCCAGCAGTTTAGACAGGCTCTCCTACGAGCAGTACTTC.

This rearrangement joins TRBV7-2 to TRBJ2-7; 8 nucleotides line up with TRBD1. CDR3 length equals 15 residues. CDR1 and CDR2 from the germline V gene are SGHTA and FQGNSA. J gave up 4 bases and V 1 base, and 6 bases lay outside the gene matches. The CDR3 is CASSLGQGRTYEQYF. CDR3 nucleotides: TGTGCCAGCAGCTTAGGACAGGGGAGAACTTACGAGCAGTACTTC.

The V gene is TRBV7-2, the J gene TRBJ2-3; D uncertain. V lost 1 base to trimming and J lost 2 bases, with 10 bases between them. Germline assignment: CDR1 SGHTA and CDR2 FQGNSA. The CDR3 contains 15 residues. The CDR3 reads CASSLVAGYTDTQYF. The CDR3 nucleotides are TGTGCCAGCAGCTTAGTCGCCGGTTACACAGATACGCAGTATTTT.